The 18 T cell receptor beta chains below come from one sample, sequenced in a study of blood T cell repertoires in COVID-19. Libraries were prepared by immunoSEQ multiplex PCR; TCRdb keeps only in-frame clonotypes and omits some of them. Found here are about 74,000 clones, more than 75% of them singletons; the top ten hold 15% to 19%. Sequencing was carried out using peripheral blood. Receptors were obtained from a human donor in a cohort sampled during active COVID-19.

This chain connects TRBV12-3 or TRBV12-4 to TRBJ1-1; D gene ambiguous. V lost 8 bases and J 4 bases, leaving 11 bases between the germline ends. This CDR3 is 12 amino acids long. The CDR3 is CASGVGGTEAFF. In nucleotides, the CDR3 is TGTGCCAGCGGCGTCGGCGGCACTGAAGCTTTCTTT.

The chain joins TRBV30 to TRBJ2-5, with D unclear. Trimming removed 1 base from V and 1 base from J, with 13 bases in between. The CDR3 runs 15 residues. Germline V gives CDR1 GTSNPN, CDR2 SVGIG (reference sequence). The CDR3 protein is CAWSARGNRQETQYF. The DNA for the CDR3 is TGTGCCTGGAGTGCAAGAGGCAACCGCCAAGAGACCCAGTACTTC.

This clone was seen more than once but under ten times. The chain employs TRBV10-3 and TRBJ1-1, with D uncertain. The V and J ends lost 0 bases and 1 base respectively, with 12 bases between them. Germline assignment: CDR1 ENHRY and CDR2 SYGVKD. The CDR3 loop spans 16 amino acids. CDR3 in DNA: TGTGCCATCAGTGAGTCAGCGGTGAGGAGGAACACTGAAGCTTTCTTT. This translates into CAISESAVRRNTEAFF.

This chain uses TRBV21-1 with TRBJ2-2; the table's D gene call, TRBD1, was not cross checked with the DNA. TRBV21-1 has pseudogene status. The CDR3 covers 20 residues. For the CDR3, the DNA is TGTGCCAGCAGCAAAGTGTTGGACAGGGGGTTCCCCGCGAACACCGGGGAGCTGTTTTTT. Translated: CASSKVLDRGFPANTGELFF.

V and J are TRBV11-2 and TRBJ1-2, with D tentatively TRBD1 (5 bases). V was cut by 5 bases and J by 6 bases, with 22 bases left in between. The germline V gene has CDR1 SGHAT and CDR2 FQNNGV. The CDR3 is 16 amino acids. CDR3 sequence: CASSIAGQLGRDGYTF. The DNA of the CDR3 is TGTGCCAGCAGCATCGCGGGGCAATTGGGCAGGGATGGCTACACCTTC.

The chain combines TRBV5-1 with TRBJ2-5; D is possibly TRBD2 (6 bases). The germline gives CDR1 SGHRS, CDR2 YFSETQ. The CDR3 has 16 amino acids. Trimming took off 2 bases at V and 0 bases at J, with 14 bases between the two ends. The CDR3 spells CASSLGSSANQETQYF. DNA for the CDR3: TGCGCCAGCAGCTTAGGATCTAGCGCAAACCAAGAGACCCAGTACTTC.

The chain uses TRBV7-9 and TRBJ1-5; 11 bases are a match to TRBD1. V dropped 5 bases and J dropped 1; count of bases not matched to a gene: 7. Germline V gene data show CDR1 as SEHNR and CDR2 as FQNEAQ (reference sequence). This CDR3 is built from 17 residues. The CDR3 here is CASSRGQGAVSNQPQHF. The DNA of the CDR3 is TGTGCCAGCAGCCGCGGACAGGGGGCGGTCAGCAATCAGCCCCAGCATTTT.

V and J are TRBV3-1 (or the pseudogene TRBV3-2) and TRBJ1-5; 7 positions agree with TRBD1. This CDR3 is built from 17 residues. Germline V gene lookup returns CDR1 LGHDT and CDR2 YNNKEL (reference sequence). With V trimmed by 2 bases and J by 2 bases, 9 bases remained unmatched. CDR3 residues: CASSQTAGQGGNQPQHF. CDR3 bases: TGTGCCAGCAGCCAAACTGCAGGGCAGGGGGGCAATCAGCCCCAGCATTTT.

This chain joins TRBV11-1 and TRBJ2-7, with 7 bases fitting TRBD1. The CDR3 is made up of 15 amino acids. Germline V gene lookup returns CDR1 SGHAT and CDR2 FQDESV (reference sequence). The V segment lost 3 bases and the J segment 7 bases; nucleotides outside the gene matches: 12. The CDR3 protein is CASSLGQIALGEQYF. The CDR3 DNA reads TGTGCCAGCAGCTTGGGACAGATCGCCCTGGGGGAGCAGTACTTC. The full variable domain, rest sourced from reference TRBV11-1 and TRBJ2-7, is EAEVAQSPRYKITEKSQAVAFWCDPISGHATLYWYRQILGQGPELLVQFQDESVVDDSQLPKDRFSAERLKGVDSTLKIQPAELGDSAMYLCASSLGQIALGEQYFGPGTRLTVT.

The chain is built from TRBV30 and TRBJ1-1, with a weak D call TRBD1 (5 bases). Germline CDR1 reads GTSNPN; CDR2 reads SVGIG (reference sequence). The CDR3 sequence is 15 residues long. V was clipped by 2 bases and J by 3 bases, with 16 bases between them. The CDR3 DNA reads TGTGCCTGGAGTCGGGGGGAAGGGGTACACACTGAAGCTTTCTTT. It is translated as CAWSRGEGVHTEAFF.

This clone has a count of ten or more. The chain joins TRBV10-1 to TRBJ2-5, with D perhaps matching TRBD1 (5 bases). CDR1 is WNHNN, CDR2 SYGVQD, per germline (reference sequence). This CDR3 comprises 13 residues. Trimming removed 5 bases from V and 0 bases from J, with 7 bases in between. CDR3 amino acids: CASSPGNQETQYF. CDR3 in DNA: TGCGCCAGCAGTCCAGGGAACCAAGAGACCCAGTACTTC.

This clone turned up a few times. V is TRBV4-2 and J is TRBJ2-4, with 9 positions matching TRBD2. J was trimmed by 8 bases and V by 5 bases; bases with no gene match: 10. Looked up from germline, CDR1 is LGHNA and CDR2 is YNFKEQ. The CDR3 loop spans 15 amino acids. This CDR3 is CASSGYASGTDIQYF. CDR3 nucleotide sequence: TGTGCCAGCAGCGGATACGCTAGCGGGACAGACATTCAGTACTTC.

This clone was counted between two and nine times. The chain uses TRBV28 and TRBJ2-3; 7 nucleotides line up with TRBD2. V shed 6 bases and J 1 base; nucleotides not matched to a gene: 10. The V gene's germline CDR1 is MDHEN and CDR2 SYDVKM. The CDR3 has 16 amino acids. The DNA of the CDR3 is TGTGCCAGCAGCCGATTCGGGACTACCGGCACAGATACGCAGTATTTT. This codes for CASSRFGTTGTDTQYF. Full variable domain (missing parts from reference TRBV28 and TRBJ2-3): DVKVTQSSRYLVKRTGEKVFLECVQDMDHENMFWYRQDPGLGLRLIYFSYDVKMKEKGDIPEGYSVSREKKERFSLILESASTNQTSMYLCASSRFGTTGTDTQYFGPGTRLTVL.

The chain recombines TRBV10-2 with TRBJ2-5, with 8 nucleotides matching TRBD2. The CDR3 consists of 13 residues. The germline CDR1 and CDR2 sequences are WSHSY and SAAADI. V shed 6 bases, J shed 5 bases, and the junction held 5 bases outside the gene matches. CDR3 sequence reads: CASSGRADETQYF. The DNA of the CDR3 is TGCGCCAGCAGCGGGAGGGCGGATGAGACCCAGTACTTC.

V gene TRBV5-4 combines with J gene TRBJ1-2, with a weak D call TRBD1 (6 bases). This CDR3 is built from 14 residues. V was pared by 7 bases and J by 4 bases, with 17 bases between. CDR1 is SGHNT, CDR2 YYREEE, per germline (reference sequence). DNA for the CDR3: TGTGCCAGCCACCAGACAGGCCTCGGCTATGGCTACACCTTC. This sequence encodes CASHQTGLGYGYTF.

The chain combines TRBV3-1 (or the pseudogene TRBV3-2) with TRBJ2-7; D might be TRBD2 (5 bases). This CDR3 is built from 11 residues. Per germline, CDR1 LGHDT and CDR2 YNNKEL (reference sequence). V lost 0 bases and J 13 bases, leaving 10 bases between the germline ends. The CDR3 here is CASSQEETTYF. The CDR3 nucleotides are TGTGCCAGCAGCCAAGAGGAGACTACCTACTTC.

The chain is built from TRBV4-3 and TRBJ2-7, with 9 bases that match TRBD1. CDR1 is LGHNA and CDR2 is YSLEER in the germline V gene. V lost 0 bases to trimming and J lost 0 bases; unmatched junction nucleotides: 6. CDR3 size: 17 residues. The CDR3 spells CASSQDWTGDSSYEQYF. The CDR3, as DNA: TGCGCCAGCAGCCAAGATTGGACAGGGGATAGCTCCTACGAGCAGTACTTC.

This clone was found once. The gene calls are TRBV7-6 and TRBJ1-4, with D possibly being TRBD1 (5 bases). CDR3 length: 18 amino acids. CDR1 is SGHVS, CDR2 FNYEAQ, per germline. V was trimmed by 4 bases and J by 4 bases, leaving 22 bases between them. CDR3 DNA: TGTGCCAGCAGCTCACCAACACCTTCGGCAGGGATTAATGAAAAACTGTTTTTT. It encodes CASSSPTPSAGINEKLFF.